This T cell receptor beta chain was identified during a study of cytotoxic CD8 clonotypes in ibrutinib-treated CLL. Study-wide findings and caveats: Clonality was elevated at ibrutinib response and had returned toward baseline at progression.

Investigators sourced around 2 micrograms of genomic DNA from cryopreserved PBMCs for TCR beta libraries. Sequencing was designed to attain a depth spanning 1 in 200,000 to 1 in 1 million T cells. TCRdb's copy holds only in-frame clones and misses some; the assay was immunoSEQ multiplex PCR. The sample has about 68,000 clones, approximately 90% seen once. The sample holds one count of this clone. What it binds is unknown. V dropped 0 bases and J dropped 2 bases, with 16 bases sitting between them. The CDR3 is 17 residues long. Germline V gene sequence: CDR1 MGHRA, CDR2 YSYEKL. The material was PBMCs, obtained after 12 months of ibrutinib treatment. The rearrangement links TRBV4-1 to TRBJ2-5; perhaps TRBD2 as D (6 bases). This TCR derives from a human donor with chronic lymphocytic leukemia. The CDR3 reads CASSQDLNRGLQETQYF. The CDR3 DNA reads as TGCGCCAGCAGCCAAGACCTAAACCGGGGGTTACAAGAGACCCAGTACTTC.